A single sample gave rise to the 8 T cell receptor beta chains below, sequenced in a study of blood T cell repertoires in COVID-19. Generated by immunoSEQ multiplex PCR, the TCRdb table keeps only in-frame clones and is missing some. The sample lists over 200,000 clones, around 90% occurring once. The sequencing sample was made of peripheral blood. The receptors were gathered from a woman aged 18-29 years who had recovered from COVID-19.

This chain joins TRBV7-5 and TRBJ2-7; the table calls TRBD1, which could not be checked here. TRBV7-5 is a pseudogene segment. CDR3 length: 13 residues. The DNA of the CDR3 is TGTGTCAGAAGCTTAGGCAGGGCACACGAGCAGTACTTC. Translated: CVRSLGRAHEQYF.

The V gene is TRBV12-5, the J gene TRBJ1-1, with TRBD1 as a possible D gene (5 bases). The CDR3 contains 15 residues. The germline CDR1 and CDR2 sequences are LGHNT and FRNRAP. V shed 0 bases and J shed 1 base, with 9 bases lying between them. The CDR3 sequence is CASGLVRGKNTEAFF. CDR3 nucleotide sequence: TGTGCTAGTGGTTTGGTACGGGGGAAGAACACTGAAGCTTTCTTT.

The chain employs TRBV14 and TRBJ2-1, with TRBD2 identical over 11 bases. This CDR3 is 19 amino acids long. V was clipped by 4 bases and J by 6 bases; unmatched bases: 17. Germline CDR1 SGHDN, CDR2 FVKESK. The CDR3 is CASSRRLAGILGRSNEQFF. The CDR3 DNA is TGTGCCAGCAGCCGGAGACTAGCGGGGATTTTAGGAAGGTCCAATGAGCAGTTCTTC.

V gene TRBV4-1 combines with J gene TRBJ1-5; 8 bases fit TRBD1. Losses at the gene ends were 2 bases for V and 4 bases for J; bases not matched to a gene: 10. The germline gives CDR1 MGHRA, CDR2 YSYEKL. This CDR3 has 17 residues. DNA for the CDR3: TGCGCCAGCAGCCAACCCTTCGACAGGGGTGAGAATCAGCCCCAGCATTTT. Translating gives CASSQPFDRGENQPQHF.

The rearrangement uses TRBV14 and TRBJ2-3; possibly TRBD1 for D (5 bases). Germline V lookup: CDR1 SGHDN, CDR2 FVKESK. The CDR3 length is 16 residues. V shed 0 bases and J shed 2 bases, with 12 bases lying between them. The CDR3 DNA reads TGTGCCAGCAGCCAAGAAGCAGGGCGATACACAGATACGCAGTATTTT. It codes for CASSQEAGRYTDTQYF.

The rearrangement joins TRBV9 to TRBJ2-7; possible D gene TRBD1, 5 bases. The CDR3 spans 13 residues. Trimming shortened V by 0 bases and J by 6 bases, and 10 bases separated the two germline ends. CDR1 SGDLS and CDR2 YYNGEE come from the germline V gene. The CDR3, as DNA: TGTGCCAGCAGCGTAGGGCAGGGTATCGAGCAGTACTTC. Protein: CASSVGQGIEQYF.

This clone was counted a few times. The chain uses TRBV30 and TRBJ1-6; no clear D gene. Trimming removed 4 bases from V and 14 bases from J, with 15 bases in between. The CDR3 is made up of 12 amino acids. Per germline, CDR1 GTSNPN and CDR2 SVGIG (reference sequence). The CDR3 nucleotides are TGTGCCTGGACTTCGGGCGGCGGGGCCCTCCACTTT. Its translation: CAWTSGGGALHF.

In its sample, this clone was seen a few times. V gene TRBV29-1 combines with J gene TRBJ2-7; D may be TRBD1 (6 bases). Trimming left V 5 bases short and J 3 bases short, with 20 bases between. Per germline, CDR1 SQVTM and CDR2 ANQGSEA. The CDR3 has 15 residues. Here the CDR3 reads CSVISVGTYLYEQYF. In DNA, the CDR3 is TGCAGCGTTATCTCTGTGGGGACATATCTCTACGAGCAGTACTTC.